Sequencing of this TCR beta chain was carried out in a study of cytomegalovirus exposure and HLA in healthy donors. Study at large: A data release that came early held some 84 million unique TCRs from HLA-typed donors. Study-level points and caveats: Per a later analysis, HLA-associated TCR beta chains showed more clonal expansion than other, equally common TCR beta chains. Sequencing likely produced, as an artifact, a cluster of highly shared sequence variants.

Use of 60 Vbeta and 13 Jbeta primers characterized the PCR. Produced via immunoSEQ multiplex PCR; TCRdb's table is partial and in-frame only. The data hold some 130,000 clones, with 70% to 85% observed a single time. Healthy people donating bone marrow made up the donors. Germline V gives CDR1 MNHNY, CDR2 SVGAGI (reference sequence). The CDR3 runs 16 residues. J lost 9 bases, V lost 7 bases, and 12 bases had no gene match. About this clone: Its antigen is currently unknown.

Sequencing was carried out using PBMCs. The gene calls are TRBV6-6 and TRBJ2-1; TRBD2 matches at 13 bases. The sequence was collected from a middle-aged man in good health and CMV-seropositive. CDR3 bases: TGTGCCAGCATTCCCCCGGGACTAGCGGGGAGAGGTGAGCAGTTCTTC. Protein sequence: CASIPPGLAGRGEQFF.